This TCR beta chain is from a study of response to subunit inactivated influenza vaccine. Findings and limits, study-wide: Researchers suggested that each seasonal influenza vaccination recruits few new T cells.

TCRdb fed the RT-PCR reads into MiXCR, producing one record per CDR3 protein. The data show more than 550,000 distinct CDR3 sequences, approximately 12% seen once. The length of the CDR3 is 16 residues. V dropped 4 bases and J dropped 6 bases, with 19 bases sitting between them. Germline lookup yields CDR1 MNHEY and CDR2 SVGEGT. Worth noting for this clonotype: What it binds is not known.

Sequencing used PBMCs from blood, obtained on the day of vaccination. This clonotype was sampled from a man aged 45-65 years who received an inactivated influenza vaccine. The chain uses TRBV6-2 or TRBV6-3 and TRBJ1-5, with D possibly being TRBD1 (6 bases). For the CDR3, the DNA is TGTGCCAGCAGTTTCGACAGGCCGATAAGCCCTCAGCCCCAGCATTTT. It specifies CASSFDRPISPQPQHF.